This T cell receptor beta chain stems from a study of CD8+CD57+ T cells in acquired aplastic anemia. This CDR3 is 15 amino acids long. Trimming left V 1 base short and J 12 bases short, with 21 bases between. The germline CDR1 and CDR2 sequences are SGHTA and FQGNSA. By flow cytometry, patients selected for sequencing had shown an expansion of CD8+CD57+ cells. Researchers used genomic DNA as the template to profile TCR beta VDJ and CDR3. TCRdb reprocessed the reads with MiXCR, giving one entry per CDR3 protein. The sample contains roughly 250,000 distinct CDR3 sequences, 82% of which appear only once. This clonotype was detected only once.

Sequencing was carried out using sorted CD4+, CD8+, or CD8+CD57+ T cells (not recorded which) from PBMCs. The sequence was obtained from a human donor with aplastic anemia. The chain employs TRBV7-2 and TRBJ1-1; no reliable D call. The CDR3 loop reads CASSLEVTNSPQPFF. CDR3 DNA: TGTGCCAGCAGCTTAGAGGTGACCAATTCACCCCAACCTTTCTTT.